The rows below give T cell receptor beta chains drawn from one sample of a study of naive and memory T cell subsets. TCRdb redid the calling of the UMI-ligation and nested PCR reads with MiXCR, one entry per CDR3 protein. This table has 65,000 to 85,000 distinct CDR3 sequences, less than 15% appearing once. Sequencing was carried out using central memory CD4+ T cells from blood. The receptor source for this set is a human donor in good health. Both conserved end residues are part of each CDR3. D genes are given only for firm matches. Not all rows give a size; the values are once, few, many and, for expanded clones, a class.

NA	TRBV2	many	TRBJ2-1	CASMPGGINEQFF	TGTGCCAGCATGCCAGGGGGGATCAATGAGCAGTTCTTC
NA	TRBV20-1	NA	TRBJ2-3	CSAAVPGGTDTQYF	TGCAGTGCTGCCGTCCCGGGGGGCACAGATACGCAGTATTTT
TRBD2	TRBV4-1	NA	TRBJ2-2	CASSPPVAGVPGELFF	TGCGCCAGCAGCCCCCCGGTAGCGGGAGTACCCGGGGAGCTGTTTTTT
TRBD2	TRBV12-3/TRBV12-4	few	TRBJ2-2	CASSLTSGGGELFF	TGTGCCAGCAGCCTAACTAGCGGTGGCGGGGAGCTGTTTTTT
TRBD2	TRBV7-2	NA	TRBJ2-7	CASSAGLGFGEQYF	TGTGCCAGCAGCGCGGGACTAGGGTTTGGCGAGCAGTACTTC
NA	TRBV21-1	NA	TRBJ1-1	CAIRLPRGHRVLNTEAFF	TGTGCCATCCGCCTTCCGAGGGGACACCGAGTCTTGAACACTGAAGCTTTCTTT
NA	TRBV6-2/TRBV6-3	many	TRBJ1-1	CASIRGMGTEAFF	TGTGCCAGCATTCGGGGAATGGGCACTGAAGCTTTCTTT
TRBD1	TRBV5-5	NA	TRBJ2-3	CASSGQGPRTDTQYF	TGTGCCAGCAGCGGACAGGGGCCGCGCACAGATACGCAGTATTTT
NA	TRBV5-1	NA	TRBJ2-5	CASSLVVEGETQYF	TGCGCCAGCAGCTTGGTCGTAGAGGGAGAGACCCAGTACTTC
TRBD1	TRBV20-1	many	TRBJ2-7	CSASGTGSYEQYF	TGCAGTGCTAGCGGGACAGGGTCCTACGAGCAGTACTTC
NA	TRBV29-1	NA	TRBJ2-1	CSVELPVSYNEQFF	TGCAGCGTTGAATTACCCGTCTCCTACAATGAGCAGTTCTTC
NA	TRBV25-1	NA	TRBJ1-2	CASSERGAQGDYGYTF	TGTGCCAGCAGTGAAAGGGGCGCACAGGGCGACTATGGCTACACCTTC
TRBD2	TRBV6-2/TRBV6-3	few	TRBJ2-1	CASSYLGLAGVDAEQFF	TGTGCCAGCAGTTACTTGGGACTAGCGGGAGTTGACGCTGAGCAGTTCTTC
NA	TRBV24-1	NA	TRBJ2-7	CATSDPQAAYEQYF	TGTGCCACCAGTGACCCTCAGGCCGCCTACGAGCAGTACTTC
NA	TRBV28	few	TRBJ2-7	CASSFPRREQYF	TGTGCCAGCAGTTTCCCCCGTCGCGAGCAGTACTTC
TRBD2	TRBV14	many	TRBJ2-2	CASSPGLAGVAGELFF	TGTGCCAGCAGCCCAGGACTAGCGGGAGTTGCCGGGGAGCTGTTTTTT
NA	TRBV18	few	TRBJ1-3	CASSPPTGLSGNTIYF	TGTGCCAGCTCACCACCTACAGGGCTCTCTGGAAACACCATATATTTT
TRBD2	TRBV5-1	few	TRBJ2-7	CASSTGLAGFEQYF	TGCGCCAGCAGCACCGGACTAGCGGGATTCGAGCAGTACTTC
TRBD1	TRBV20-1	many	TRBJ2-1	CSAGPGTVGQFF	TGCAGTGCCGGACCCGGGACAGTTGGGCAGTTCTTC
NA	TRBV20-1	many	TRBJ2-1	CSPSGTLSANEQFF	TGCAGTCCTTCCGGGACCCTCAGCGCCAATGAGCAGTTCTTC
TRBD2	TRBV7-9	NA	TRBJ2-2	CASSLGLAGGTGELFF	TGTGCCAGCAGCCTGGGACTAGCGGGAGGCACCGGGGAGCTGTTTTTT
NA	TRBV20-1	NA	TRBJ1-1	CSARDGLAQIEAFF	TGCAGTGCTAGAGACGGGTTGGCCCAAATAGAAGCTTTCTTT
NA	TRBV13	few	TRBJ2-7	CASSSPFGEQYF	TGTGCCAGCAGCAGTCCTTTCGGCGAGCAGTACTTC
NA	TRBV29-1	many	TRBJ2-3	CSTVGGSTDTQYF	TGCAGCACTGTTGGGGGTAGCACAGATACGCAGTATTTT
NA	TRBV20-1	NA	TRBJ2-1	CSAIQGPYNEQFF	TGCAGTGCGATCCAGGGACCGTACAATGAGCAGTTCTTC
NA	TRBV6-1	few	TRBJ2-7	CASSEAAYYEQYF	TGTGCCAGCAGTGAAGCGGCATATTACGAGCAGTACTTC
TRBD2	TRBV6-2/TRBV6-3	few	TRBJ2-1	CASSYSGWASGPYNEQFF	TGTGCCAGCAGTTACTCGGGGTGGGCTAGCGGCCCCTACAATGAGCAGTTCTTC
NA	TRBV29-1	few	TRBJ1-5	CSVDCEQPQHF	TGCAGCGTTGATTGCGAGCAGCCCCAGCATTTT
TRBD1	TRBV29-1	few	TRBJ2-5	CSVASGTGPQETQYF	TGCAGCGTTGCCTCAGGGACAGGGCCCCAAGAGACCCAGTACTTC
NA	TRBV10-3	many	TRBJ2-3	CAAHRDLTDTQYF	TGTGCCGCCCATCGGGACCTCACAGATACGCAGTATTTT
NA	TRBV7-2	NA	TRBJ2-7	CASSRESYEQYF	TGTGCCAGCAGCAGGGAGTCCTACGAGCAGTACTTC
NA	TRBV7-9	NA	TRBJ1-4	CASTQGSTNEKLFF	TGTGCCAGCACCCAGGGTTCTACTAATGAAAAACTGTTTTTT
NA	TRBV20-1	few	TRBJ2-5	CSASGSQGLYETQYF	TGCAGTGCTAGTGGGTCGCAGGGTTTGTACGAGACCCAGTACTTC
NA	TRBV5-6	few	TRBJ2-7	CASSSKKSRSSYEQYF	TGTGCCAGCAGCTCGAAGAAAAGTCGTTCCTCCTACGAGCAGTACTTC
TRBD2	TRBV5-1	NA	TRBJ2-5	CASRQTGTSGSETQYF	TGCGCCAGCAGGCAAACCGGGACTAGCGGGAGCGAGACCCAGTACTTC
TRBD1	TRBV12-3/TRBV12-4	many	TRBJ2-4	CASSDGGWAGGSYIQYF	TGTGCCAGCAGCGATGGGGGTTGGGCAGGGGGATCGTACATTCAGTACTTC
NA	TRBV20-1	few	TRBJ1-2	CSAREGPGYGYTF	TGCAGTGCTAGAGAAGGGCCAGGCTATGGCTACACCTTC
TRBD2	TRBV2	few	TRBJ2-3	CASSRTSATDTQYF	TGTGCCAGCAGTAGGACTAGCGCGACAGATACGCAGTATTTT
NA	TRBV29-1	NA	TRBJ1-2	CSVELGVFSDGYTF	TGCAGCGTTGAACTGGGGGTTTTTAGCGATGGCTACACCTTC
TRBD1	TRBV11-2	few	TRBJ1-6	CASSLDQRQGDSPLHF	TGTGCCAGCAGCTTAGATCAACGACAGGGAGATTCACCCCTCCACTTT
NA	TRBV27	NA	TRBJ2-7	CASSKRKTVLYEQYF	TGTGCCAGCAGTAAAAGAAAGACAGTCCTCTACGAGCAGTACTTC
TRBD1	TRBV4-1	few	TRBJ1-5	CASSQPGQGASQPQHF	TGCGCCAGCAGCCAGCCGGGACAGGGGGCTAGTCAGCCCCAGCATTTT
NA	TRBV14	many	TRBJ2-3	CASSQEVDTQYF	TGTGCCAGCAGCCAAGAGGTGGATACGCAGTATTTT
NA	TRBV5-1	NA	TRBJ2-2	CASSLVAGLELFF	TGCGCCAGCAGCTTGGTGGCGGGGTTGGAGCTGTTTTTT
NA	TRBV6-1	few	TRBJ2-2	CASSGQISTGELFF	TGTGCCAGCAGTGGACAGATTTCCACCGGGGAGCTGTTTTTT
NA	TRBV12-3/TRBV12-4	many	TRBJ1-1	CASSRMGGNTEAFF	TGTGCCAGCAGTAGAATGGGAGGTAACACTGAAGCTTTCTTT
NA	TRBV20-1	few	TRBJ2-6	CSAYRSGANVLTF	TGCAGTGCTTACCGCTCTGGGGCCAACGTCCTGACTTTC
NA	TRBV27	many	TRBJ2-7	CASSSTIASGSYEQYF	TGTGCCAGCAGTTCAACAATCGCCAGTGGGAGCTACGAGCAGTACTTC
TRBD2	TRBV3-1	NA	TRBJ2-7	CASSQREGGYEQYF	TGTGCCAGCAGCCAGCGCGAGGGAGGGTACGAGCAGTACTTC
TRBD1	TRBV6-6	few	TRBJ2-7	CASSLPGQFYEQYF	TGTGCCAGCAGTCTTCCGGGACAGTTCTACGAGCAGTACTTC
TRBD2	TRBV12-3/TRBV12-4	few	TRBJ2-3	CASSSSSGRTDTQYF	TGTGCCAGCAGTTCCTCTAGCGGGAGGACAGATACGCAGTATTTT
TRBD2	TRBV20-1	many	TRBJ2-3	CSANRAGGADTQYF	TGCAGTGCTAACCGTGCGGGAGGGGCAGATACGCAGTATTTT
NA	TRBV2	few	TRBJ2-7	CASRRQASSYEQYF	TGTGCCAGCAGGCGGCAGGCGAGCTCCTACGAGCAGTACTTC
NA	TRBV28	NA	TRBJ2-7	CASNVVGGGENYEQYF	TGTGCCAGCAATGTGGTTGGGGGGGGCGAGAACTACGAGCAGTACTTC
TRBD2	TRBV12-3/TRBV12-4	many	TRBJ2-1	CASSSPLAGGRFF	TGTGCCAGCAGTTCACCTCTGGCGGGGGGGCGGTTCTTC